The 16 T cell receptor beta chains in this list originate from one sample, sequenced in a study of T-cell memory formation after mild COVID-19. TCRdb called the 5' RACE reads again in MiXCR, with one record for every CDR3 protein. The data contain approximately 260,000 distinct CDR3 sequences, 15% to 20% of them seen just once; the ten biggest clones take up around 23%. Sequencing was carried out using PBMCs or a T cell subset sorted from them (not recorded which). The receptors were sampled from a man between 18 and 35 years old who had mild COVID-19 (a few samples of this study predate the infection). Cell type and time point are not known.

In its sample, this clonotype was seen a few times. The chain carries TRBV4-2 and TRBJ1-5; D ambiguous. Germline V gene data show CDR1 as LGHNA and CDR2 as YNFKEQ. This CDR3 region has 13 residues. Trimming left V 0 bases short and J 7 bases short, with 7 bases between. CDR3 nucleotide sequence: TGTGCCAGCAGCCAAGAAGTCGGACAGCCCCAGCATTTT. Translation gives CASSQEVGQPQHF.

This clonotype was counted a few times. The genes are TRBV12-3 or TRBV12-4 and TRBJ1-6; TRBD1 might be the D (5 bases). The CDR3 is 16 amino acids. The V and J ends lost 3 bases and 5 bases respectively, with 14 bases between them. CDR3 residues: CASSFLSLRDNSPLHF. CDR3 nucleotide sequence: TGTGCCAGCAGTTTTTTGAGTCTCAGGGATAATTCACCCCTCCACTTT.

This clonotype has just a few counts. The V gene is TRBV6-5, the J gene TRBJ1-5, with D hard to call. Germline CDR1 is MNHEY and CDR2 is SVGAGI. There are 13 residues in the CDR3. The V gene lost 1 base and the J gene lost 5 bases, with 6 bases spanning the gap. Here the CDR3 reads CASSYYSDQPQHF. The CDR3 DNA reads as TGTGCCAGCAGTTACTACAGTGATCAGCCCCAGCATTTT.

The gene calls are TRBV24-1 and TRBJ2-1; D unclear. CDR1 KGHDR and CDR2 SFDVKD come from the germline V gene. V gave up 3 bases and J gave up 0 bases, with 17 bases separating them. There are 18 residues in the CDR3. The CDR3 nucleotides are TGTGCCACCAGTGATACCTCCCTCGGCGCCAGCTCCTACAATGAGCAGTTCTTC. It is translated as CATSDTSLGASSYNEQFF.

This clonotype was counted a few times. The CDR3 here is CAISPLPPPADYNEQFF. In DNA form, the CDR3 reads TGTGCCATCAGTCCACTCCCCCCGCCTGCGGACTACAATGAGCAGTTCTTC. J is TRBJ2-1 and V is TRBV10-3; D is unclear. From germline, CDR1 is ENHRY and CDR2 SYGVKD. The CDR3 is made up of 17 amino acids. With 5 bases removed from V and 3 bases from J, the gap between germline ends came to 20 bases.

This clonotype was picked up a small number of times. The V and J genes are TRBV7-2 and TRBJ2-7; the D gene is possibly TRBD1 (5 bases). The CDR3 runs 14 residues. With 4 bases removed from V and 2 bases from J, the gap between germline ends came to 12 bases. Germline V gene lookup returns CDR1 SGHTA and CDR2 FQGNSA. The CDR3 nucleotides are TGTGCCAGCAGCTCGCATCAGGGCCCCTACGAGCAGTACTTC. This translates into CASSSHQGPYEQYF.

The sample holds many counts of this clonotype. This chain joins TRBV7-9 and TRBJ1-1, with 8 bases lining up with TRBD1. V lost 4 bases, J lost 11 bases, and 6 bases stayed unmatched. Germline loops: CDR1 SEHNR, CDR2 FQNEAQ (reference sequence). The CDR3 is made up of 12 amino acids. Written as DNA, the CDR3 is TGTGCCAGCAGCTCCCAGGGGGCGCCGGCTTTCTTT. This encodes CASSSQGAPAFF.

This clonotype appeared a single time. The genes are TRBV5-1 and TRBJ1-2; TRBD1 aligns across 8 bases. This CDR3 has 15 residues. Germline V gene lookup returns CDR1 SGHRS and CDR2 YFSETQ. J lost 0 bases, V lost 4 bases, and 5 bases had no gene match. The CDR3 is CASSPGQGTNYGYTF. Here the CDR3 DNA reads TGCGCCAGCAGCCCCGGACAGGGTACTAACTATGGCTACACCTTC.

J is TRBJ2-3 and V is TRBV9; D unresolved. Between the trimmed V and J ends, which lost 0 bases and 7 bases, there was a span of 12 bases. Germline values: CDR1 SGDLS, CDR2 YYNGEE. The CDR3 covers 14 residues. The CDR3 reads CASSVEPWTNTQYF. The DNA for the CDR3 is TGTGCCAGCAGCGTAGAACCGTGGACGAATACGCAGTATTTT.

V gene TRBV20-1 combines with J gene TRBJ2-2, with a possible D match to TRBD1 (5 bases). The CDR3 runs 14 residues. Germline CDR1 and CDR2: DFQATT and SNEGSKA (reference sequence). Trimming took off 3 bases at V and 1 base at J, with 9 bases between the two ends. For the CDR3, the DNA is TGCAGTGCTAGCCGTGGACAGAACACCGGGGAGCTGTTTTTT. Its protein is CSASRGQNTGELFF.

The CDR3 nucleotides read TGTGCCAGCAGCCCGTCCGGGACGGAGGAGACCCAGTACTTC. It encodes CASSPSGTEETQYF. The chain employs TRBV3-1 and TRBJ2-5, with D perhaps assigned TRBD1 or TRBD2 (5 bases each). Trimming removed 4 bases from V and 5 bases from J, with 14 bases in between. Germline V CDR1 and CDR2: LGHDT, YNNKEL (reference sequence). The CDR3 has 14 residues.

This clonotype was picked up a small number of times. The chain is built from TRBV6-5 and TRBJ1-2; 7 bases map to TRBD1. The CDR3 has 15 residues. V gave up 0 bases and J gave up 1 base; unmatched junction bases: 2. CDR1 MNHEY and CDR2 SVGAGI come from the germline V gene. CDR3 sequence reads: CASSYSSGGNYGYTF. The CDR3 DNA follows: TGTGCCAGCAGTTACTCGTCAGGGGGTAACTATGGCTACACCTTC.

This clonotype has just a few counts. The rearrangement joins TRBV5-1 to TRBJ1-5; the D gene is possibly TRBD1 (6 bases). In germline, CDR1 is SGHRS, CDR2 YFSETQ. This CDR3 contains 15 residues. Trimming removed 1 base from V and 5 bases from J, with 13 bases in between. The CDR3 here is CASSLTGRGDQPQHF. The CDR3, as DNA: TGCGCCAGCAGCTTGACAGGGAGAGGGGATCAGCCCCAGCATTTT.

The CDR3 sequence is CATVGGTENSPLHF. The DNA for the CDR3 is TGTGCCACTGTGGGGGGGACGGAGAATTCACCCCTCCACTTT. The chain links TRBV24-1 to TRBJ1-6; D possibly corresponds to TRBD1 (5 bases). The CDR3 is 14 amino acids. V was trimmed by 10 bases and J by 7 bases, leaving 16 bases between them. Per germline, CDR1 KGHDR and CDR2 SFDVKD.

Ten or more counts support this clonotype. The chain is built from TRBV12-3 or TRBV12-4 and TRBJ2-1; D remains ambiguous. The germline V and J ends were trimmed by 3 bases and 6 bases, with 3 bases remaining between them. This CDR3 has 11 residues. The CDR3 DNA reads TGTGCCAGCAGTTTTTCCAATGAGCAGTTCTTC. Translation: CASSFSNEQFF.

V is TRBV5-1 and J is TRBJ2-1, with a tentative D call TRBD2 (6 bases). There are 13 residues in the CDR3. Trimming pared 0 bases from V and 9 bases from J, leaving 10 bases between. Germline loops: CDR1 SGHRS, CDR2 YFSETQ. Written as DNA, the CDR3 is TGCGCCAGCAGCTTGGCCCCCGGGGGTGAGCAGTTCTTC. Protein product: CASSLAPGGEQFF.